The clone carrying this T cell receptor (beta chain) has only one observation. Its antigen is not identified. The sample comes from a study of shared clonotypes between healthy human individuals. V shed 4 bases and J shed 4 bases, with 14 bases lying between them. The CDR3 totals 14 residues. CDR1 SGHRS and CDR2 YFSETQ come from the germline V gene. Study conclusions and caveats: On the whole, naive subsets had larger estimated richness than memory subsets had.

Here immunoSEQ multiplex PCR was the method, and the copy in TCRdb shows in-frame clones only, minus some. The sample carries around 2.1 million clones, more than 90% recorded once. The clonotype comes from a man younger than 35 in good health. The rearrangement uses TRBV5-1 and TRBJ1-2; D remains ambiguous. Sequences were obtained from naive CD4+ T cells sorted from blood. The sample's subset: CD45RA+ positively selected. The CDR3 DNA reads as TGCGCCAGCAGCCCGCGGCAGATTTCCTATGGCTACACCTTC. Its protein is CASSPRQISYGYTF.